This TCR beta chain appears in the sequencing data of a study of blood T cell repertoires in COVID-19 (TCRdb year 2020). Study-level background: Samples covering the acute and convalescent phases of COVID-19 were provided by collaborators in the United States, Italy and Spain. The prospective study material was composed of cDNA or gDNA derived from T cells, B-cell-depleted T cells, or PBMCs. The dataset comprised deeply sampled blood TCRbeta repertoires from subjects exposed to, actively infected with, or recovered from COVID-19. The repertoires were made available in a free public database intended to serve as a resource for research on the immune response to SARS-CoV-2. The samples were drawn from the first 160 participants of the ongoing ImmuneRACE study and from more than 1,000 subjects provided by 6 global collaborators. A de-identified subject ID, COVID-19 status, age in years and sex were almost always included in the sample metadata. Where available, HLA class I and class II types were obtained from metadata supplied by the sample provider rather than from assay-based typing.

TCRbeta CDR3 regions were amplified from genomic DNA using the immunoSEQ Assay, a bias-controlled multiplex PCR. Per the source publication's procedure: The number of nucleated cells in each sample was estimated from the amplification of reference gene primers within the assay. To quantify the absolute abundance of each unique TCRbeta CDR3 rearrangement, sequence reads were collapsed and filtered. For each sample, productive Simpson clonality was calculated as the square root of Simpson's diversity index across productive rearrangements. TCRdb took over this immuneACCESS table, retaining in-frame rearrangements with V and J assigned. Such tables are incomplete; in checked studies, under half of the missing clones stem from an unresolved V gene, and the remainder is unexplained. D and trimming were read from the DNA, whereas the V and J calls and clone size are those reported in that table. The sample profile shows about 120,000 clones; approximately 83% of them were found once. The ten biggest clones cover under 0.85% of the sample.

To note about this clone: It has no known antigen specificity. No much larger clonotype is one base removed from it; base qualities were not supplied.

The collaborating institutions used their own protocols to collect whole blood in K2EDTA tubes. For TCRbeta analysis, collaborator samples were shipped as frozen whole blood, as isolated PBMCs, or as DNA extracted from either sample type. What the work shows at the level of the full study, not this receptor alone: The amount of clinical and demographic metadata varied by source and participant and was provided uncurated.

The CDR3 contains 13 residues, cysteine and phenylalanine counted. The sequence is cut down to CDR3 DNA, 39 bases in frame from base 1. For this chain, trimming is 6 bases at the V end and 4 bases at the J end, and the number of junction bases without a gene match is 6. The germline V gene specifies SQVTM as CDR1 and ANQGSEA as CDR2. The sequence is built from TRBV29-1 and TRBJ2-5, with 9 bases in between that match TRBD1. The receptor was isolated from a woman aged 70 to 79 with acute or convalescent COVID-19. The sequencing input was peripheral blood. The CDR3 in this case is CSVDRGGGETQYF. The nucleotides read TGCAGCGTCGACAGGGGGGGTGGAGAGACCCAGTACTTC.